This paragraph covers one T cell receptor (beta chain) sequence. This sample was taken from a study of control samples from healthy donors and cancer patients. Profiling relied on immunoSEQ multiplex PCR, and the TCRdb table lists in-frame clones only, not all of them. The data show 200,000 or so clones, with about 93% seen just once and about 1.6% held by the top ten. Trimming cost V 0 bases and J 5 bases; bases outside gene matches: 2. The CDR3 contains 15 residues. Per the germline V gene, CDR1 is SGDLS and CDR2 is YYNGEE. Input material: blood. The clonotype originates from a man aged 45-65 years in good health. This rearrangement joins TRBV9 to TRBJ1-4; 9 bases are a match to TRBD1. CDR3 loop: CASSVDGTGNEKLFF. As DNA, the CDR3 is TGTGCCAGCAGCGTAGACGGGACAGGGAATGAAAAACTGTTTTTT.